A selection of T cell receptor beta chains follows, all from one sample in a study of T-cell reconstitution after alpha-beta-depleted transplantation in children. TCRdb re-analysed the PCR reads in MiXCR, keeping a single row per CDR3 protein. The sample carries 85,000 to 120,000 distinct CDR3 sequences, 6% recorded once. Specimen: PBMCs, mostly from graft donor cells, collected 60 days after TCRalphabeta/CD19-depleted stem cell transplant. The receptors here all came from a female patient aged 2-9 years who had a stem cell transplant for Fanconi anemia, so the T cells may come from the graft donor. Each CDR3 is given without its conserved first and last residue. The D gene is left open where the match is weak.

ASSSGRLAAVLEQY	TRBV7-9	TRBJ2-7	TRBD2
ASSPTTGTSVYNEQF	TRBV7-3	TRBJ2-1	TRBD2
ASSPLAVYNEQF	TRBV18	TRBJ2-1	NA
ASSSIGDRQETQY	TRBV21-1	TRBJ2-5	NA
ASSLRNTQY	TRBV27	TRBJ2-3	NA
ASSDSKGTERQETQY	TRBV6-4	TRBJ2-5	TRBD1
ASSLAATGTQTYEQY	TRBV7-6	TRBJ2-7	NA
ASSRDQETQY	TRBV6-5	TRBJ2-5	NA
ASSPHSSGSSGANVLT	TRBV7-3	TRBJ2-6	NA
ASSYSMKGRGRPEQY	TRBV6-5	TRBJ2-7	TRBD1
SARQHSNTEAF	TRBV20-1	TRBJ1-1	NA
ASSLGQGDSPLH	TRBV5-1	TRBJ1-6	TRBD1
ASSQVEAGVGTDTQY	TRBV4-2	TRBJ2-3	NA
ASSLGFKTGADTQY	TRBV7-9	TRBJ2-3	NA
SARLSLTDTQY	TRBV20-1	TRBJ2-3	NA
SAPPGDGLYEQY	TRBV20-1	TRBJ2-7	NA
ASSESDRGRETQY	TRBV25-1	TRBJ2-5	TRBD1
SVVELNTEAF	TRBV29-1	TRBJ1-1	NA
ASSLEETYTEAF	TRBV5-5	TRBJ1-1	NA
ASSEVRGAYNEQF	TRBV2	TRBJ2-1	NA
ASSQEWGFYSNTGELF	TRBV3-1	TRBJ2-2	NA
ASSQLGRRGRLNTEAF	TRBV4-1	TRBJ1-1	TRBD1
ASSRRVTGNTIY	TRBV12-3/TRBV12-4	TRBJ1-3	NA
ASLASSYNEQF	TRBV7-9	TRBJ2-1	NA
ASSYRTNQPQH	TRBV27	TRBJ1-5	NA
ASSQGTASYEQY	TRBV4-1	TRBJ2-7	NA
SAMRGQGVTYEQY	TRBV20-1	TRBJ2-7	TRBD1
ASRSSGNTGELF	TRBV5-1	TRBJ2-2	TRBD2
ATPELIAKNIQY	TRBV21-1	TRBJ2-4	NA
ASSFSRYQETQY	TRBV28	TRBJ2-5	NA
ASSFYAGPGELF	TRBV7-9	TRBJ2-2	NA
SAPPPLGRREITGELF	TRBV20-1	TRBJ2-2	TRBD2
SARGTGLGNTIY	TRBV20-1	TRBJ1-3	TRBD1
ASSLGAGSSYNEQF	TRBV27	TRBJ2-1	NA
ASRLDRDTEAF	TRBV3-1	TRBJ1-1	TRBD1
ASRKERYEGSNSTDTQY	TRBV21-1	TRBJ2-3	NA
ASSLGQFEAF	TRBV28	TRBJ1-1	TRBD1
ASSLSPRHPYEQY	TRBV28	TRBJ2-7	NA
ASSEYFGDERYNEQF	TRBV25-1	TRBJ2-1	NA
ASSLERTVSPLH	TRBV5-1	TRBJ1-6	NA
ASKKAGVAGNTIY	TRBV11-2	TRBJ1-3	NA
SAEPSNTWWGQETQY	TRBV20-1	TRBJ2-5	NA
ASSPSRDEQF	TRBV9	TRBJ2-1	NA
ASSLEAGPNQPQH	TRBV5-1	TRBJ1-5	NA
ASRGCGGGSTDTQY	TRBV21-1	TRBJ2-3	NA
ASSSKSGTFQETQY	TRBV11-2	TRBJ2-5	NA
SAWENEQF	TRBV20-1	TRBJ2-1	NA
ASSYDRGRIYGYT	TRBV6-2/TRBV6-3	TRBJ1-2	TRBD1
ASSLSTGSYEQY	TRBV5-1	TRBJ2-7	NA
ASSYGLAGLFSYEQY	TRBV6-5	TRBJ2-7	TRBD2
SGEGEVAYEQF	TRBV20-1	TRBJ2-1	NA
ASTGLAEGPQY	TRBV2	TRBJ2-5	TRBD2
SARFHAGETQY	TRBV20-1	TRBJ2-5	NA
ASSPAASGSLLDTQY	TRBV18	TRBJ2-3	TRBD2
ASRHTGGIPYGYT	TRBV27	TRBJ1-2	TRBD1
ASSQDPGQGTEKLF	TRBV14	TRBJ1-4	TRBD1
ASSLGEAAYGYT	TRBV5-1	TRBJ1-2	NA
ASSLDLRAGRGKETQY	TRBV11-2	TRBJ2-5	TRBD1
ASSRLNYGYT	TRBV28	TRBJ1-2	NA